These 20 T cell receptor beta chains share one sample of origin, sequenced in a study of OX40 agonist ivuxolimab in advanced cancers. Some clones are missing from TCRdb's copy, which holds only in-frame ones; the method was immunoSEQ multiplex PCR. Among approximately 70,000 clones listed, 85% were seen once. Here the sequenced sample was CD4+ or CD8+ T cells sorted from blood, taken in a trial of the OX40 agonist ivuxolimab. The receptors here all came from an adult with an advanced solid tumor such as melanoma, head and neck, liver or kidney cancer.

CDR3 sequence: CASSGTTGYTDTQYF. As DNA, the CDR3 is TGCGCCAGCAGCGGGACGACAGGGTACACAGATACGCAGTATTTT. The V and J genes are TRBV5-1 and TRBJ2-3; 7 nucleotides agree with TRBD1. The V and J ends lost 4 bases and 2 bases, in that order; junction bases with no gene match: 7. There are 15 residues in the CDR3. Per germline, CDR1 SGHRS and CDR2 YFSETQ.

The chain has TRBV4-2 and TRBJ1-2; 9 bases line up with TRBD1. The CDR3 has 15 amino acids. In germline, CDR1 is LGHNA, CDR2 YNFKEQ. V was pared by 0 bases and J by 8 bases, with 7 bases of the junction left unmatched. This CDR3 reads CASSQESGQGNGYTF. The CDR3 DNA reads TGTGCCAGCAGCCAAGAGTCGGGACAGGGAAACGGCTACACCTTC.

V usage is TRBV6-5 and J usage is TRBJ1-2, with 7 bases fitting TRBD1. This CDR3 contains 14 residues. Germline CDR1 reads MNHEY; CDR2 reads SVGAGI. J was trimmed by 4 bases and V by 2 bases; bases with no gene match: 4. CDR3 in amino acids: CASSYDRAPYGYTF. CDR3 DNA sequence: TGTGCCAGCAGTTACGACAGGGCCCCCTATGGCTACACCTTC.

The V gene is TRBV19, the J gene TRBJ1-2, with TRBD1 as a possible D gene (5 bases). This CDR3 spans 16 amino acids. Germline assignment: CDR1 LNHDA and CDR2 SQIVND (reference sequence). V was trimmed by 0 bases and J by 5 bases, leaving 16 bases between them. The CDR3 protein is CASSIDVSGTGYGYTF. DNA of the CDR3: TGTGCCAGTAGTATAGACGTTTCCGGGACGGGATATGGCTACACCTTC. Together with reference TRBV19 and TRBJ1-2, the CDR3 gives the full variable domain: DGGITQSPKYLFRKEGQNVTLSCEQNLNHDAMYWYRQDPGQGLRLIYYSQIVNDFQKGDIAEGYSVSREKKESFPLTVTSAQKNPTAFYLCASSIDVSGTGYGYTFGSGTRLTVV.

The genes are TRBV5-1 and TRBJ1-2; 12 bases map to TRBD1. The germline CDR1 and CDR2 sequences are SGHRS and YFSETQ. J was trimmed by 7 bases and V by 4 bases; bases with no gene match: 5. The CDR3 length is 14 residues. The CDR3 DNA reads TGCGCCAGCAGCACGGGACAGGGGGCCGTTGGCTACACCTTC. It translates to CASSTGQGAVGYTF.

The rearrangement links TRBV19 to TRBJ2-3, with TRBD2 identical over 12 bases. This CDR3 region has 16 residues. The J segment lost 6 bases and the V segment lost 4 bases, leaving 8 bases of the junction unmatched. Germline values: CDR1 LNHDA, CDR2 SQIVND (reference sequence). CDR3 sequence: CASSSGLAGTRDTQYF. The DNA for the CDR3 is TGTGCCAGTAGTAGCGGACTAGCGGGGACTCGGGATACGCAGTATTTT.

The J gene is TRBJ1-6, the V gene TRBV5-6; no definite D call. The V end lost 0 bases, the J end lost 5 bases, and 6 bases lay between the germline ends. CDR3 length equals 14 residues. CDR1 is SGHDT, CDR2 YYEEEE, per germline. CDR3 DNA: TGTGCCAGCAGCTTGGAACTTAATAATTCACCCCTCCACTTT. Protein sequence: CASSLELNNSPLHF.

This clone was detected only once. V gene TRBV7-3 combines with J gene TRBJ2-5, with D possibly being TRBD2 (5 bases). The ends were cut back, 1 base at V and 0 bases at J, with 9 bases in the middle. CDR3 length: 15 amino acids. Germline V CDR1 and CDR2: SGHTA, FQGTGA. CDR3 nucleotide sequence: TGTGCCAGCAGCTTAAGAACCGGGAACCAAGAGACCCAGTACTTC. Its protein product is CASSLRTGNQETQYF. The whole variable domain, filled in from reference TRBV7-3 and TRBJ2-5, reads GAGVSQTPSNKVTEKGKYVELRCDPISGHTALYWYRQSLGQGPEFLIYFQGTGAADDSGLPNDRFFAVRPEGSVSTLKIQRTERGDSAVYLCASSLRTGNQETQYFGPGTRLLVL.

The gene calls are TRBV10-2 and TRBJ1-6, with D uncertain. This CDR3 contains 13 residues. Trimming pared 6 bases from V and 9 bases from J, leaving 12 bases between. Germline V gives CDR1 WSHSY, CDR2 SAAADI. The CDR3 bases are TGCGCCAGCAGCGCAGCGGACGGTTCACCCCTCCACTTT. This encodes CASSAADGSPLHF.

A note on this clone: One end of the junction is discordant with germline, which a read error may explain. This chain joins TRBV11-3 and TRBJ1-5; D might be TRBD1 (5 bases). This CDR3 region has 13 residues. Germline CDR1 and CDR2: SGHNT and YENEEA. CDR3 DNA: TGTGCCAGCAGCTTTGACAGCAGTCAGCCCCAGCATTTT. This gives the protein CASSFDSSQPQHF.

V is TRBV6-5 and J is TRBJ1-2, with D possibly being TRBD1 (5 bases). The V and J ends lost 2 bases and 8 bases respectively, with 15 bases between them. The CDR3 has 14 amino acids. Germline lookup yields CDR1 MNHEY and CDR2 SVGAGI. In DNA, the CDR3 is TGTGCCAGCAGTTACGGGGGTGCCCTAGGGGGCTACACCTTC. The encoded protein is CASSYGGALGGYTF.

V usage is TRBV30 and J usage is TRBJ1-2; D is unresolved. V lost 2 bases and J lost 7, with 8 bases in between. Germline CDR1 and CDR2: GTSNPN and SVGIG (reference sequence). The CDR3 loop spans 11 amino acids. Here the CDR3 reads CAWSITGGYTF. The CDR3 DNA sequence: TGTGCCTGGAGTATAACCGGTGGCTACACCTTC.

This chain joins TRBV18 and TRBJ2-5; a weak D match, TRBD1 (5 bases). Germline loops: CDR1 KGHSH, CDR2 LQKENI. The V and J ends lost 3 bases and 5 bases respectively, with 16 bases between them. The CDR3 spans 15 residues. CDR3 coding DNA: TGTGCCAGCTCACCTGCAGGGCCGGGTGGGGAGACCCAGTACTTC. Residues: CASSPAGPGGETQYF.

V gene TRBV25-1 combines with J gene TRBJ2-1, with D hard to call. With 1 base removed from V and 10 bases from J, the gap between germline ends came to 14 bases. The V gene's germline CDR1 is MGHDK and CDR2 SYGVNS. The CDR3 totals 14 residues. The CDR3 is CASSESYRSQEQFF. CDR3 in DNA: TGTGCCAGCAGTGAATCGTACCGCAGCCAGGAGCAGTTCTTC.

In this sample, this clone turned up a few times. This chain joins TRBV7-3 and TRBJ2-3; 8 bases line up with TRBD2. The CDR3 has 13 amino acids. Per the germline V gene, CDR1 is SGHTA and CDR2 is FQGTGA. Unmatched junction bases numbered 7, after V lost 10 bases and J lost 4 bases. In DNA, the CDR3 is TGTGCCACCGCGAGCGGGAGCGCAGATACGCAGTATTTT. Translating it yields CATASGSADTQYF.

The genes are TRBV11-2 and TRBJ2-1; maybe TRBD2 (6 bases). CDR1 SGHAT and CDR2 FQNNGV come from the germline V gene. Between the trimmed V and J ends, which lost 5 bases and 7 bases, there was a span of 21 bases. The CDR3 extends over 16 amino acids. This chain's CDR3 is CASSPPGTGLRNEQFF. The CDR3 bases are TGTGCCAGCAGCCCTCCGGGGACTGGCCTTAGGAATGAGCAGTTCTTC.

V gene TRBV6-5 combines with J gene TRBJ1-5; D not certain. CDR1 and CDR2 (germline): MNHEY, SVGAGI. Trimming removed 8 bases from V and 0 bases from J, with 14 bases in between. The CDR3 covers 15 residues. CDR3 DNA: TGTGCCAGCTCCCGCCGGGCGGTTAGCAATCAGCCCCAGCATTTT. The encoded protein is CASSRRAVSNQPQHF.

The gene calls are TRBV19 and TRBJ1-4, with 10 bases lining up with TRBD1. V gave up 9 bases and J gave up 8 bases; unmatched junction bases: 6. The CDR3 sequence is 13 residues long. Per the germline V gene, CDR1 is LNHDA and CDR2 is SQIVND (reference sequence). The CDR3 DNA is TGTGCCAGCCGGGACAGGGGAGGGGAAAAACTGTTTTTT. It is translated as CASRDRGGEKLFF.

This chain joins TRBV5-3 and TRBJ2-1; possible D gene TRBD2, 5 bases. TRBV5-3 is given ORF status, its function remaining uncertain. Trimming pared 5 bases from V and 2 bases from J, leaving 14 bases between. The CDR3 runs 15 residues. The CDR3 DNA sequence: TGTGCCAGAAGTCTAGCCCTCGGGACCTACAATGAGCAGTTCTTC. Amino acids: CARSLALGTYNEQFF.

The chain carries TRBV9 and TRBJ2-3; a weak D match, TRBD1 (5 bases). Trimming stripped 4 bases from V and 10 bases from J, with 16 bases between. Per the germline V gene, CDR1 is SGDLS and CDR2 is YYNGEE. The CDR3 is 13 residues long. This CDR3 reads CASSIQGHGPQYF. CDR3 nucleotide sequence: TGTGCCAGCAGCATCCAGGGTCATGGGCCGCAGTATTTT.